This TCR beta chain was identified in a study of blood T cells in healthy people across ages. Findings and limits, study-wide: Diversity estimates drawn from one million T cells were deemed underestimates.

Comments on this clonotype: What it binds is not known.

Looked up from germline, CDR1 is DFQATT and CDR2 is SNEGSKA (reference sequence). The CDR3 length is 11 residues. The use of a sample-barcoded 5' primer and a J-beta primer mix characterized a second PCR of roughly 6 to 11 cycles. TCRdb ran MiXCR on the 5' RACE reads and lists one entry per CDR3 protein. The table lists some 670,000 distinct CDR3 sequences, approximately 52% of them singletons. The chain joins TRBV20-1 to TRBJ2-4, with no clear D. The J call may be faulty, since TRBJ2-5 better matches the DNA end. The specimen was blood. This sequence was found in a woman aged 80 or over in good health. CDR3 nucleotide sequence: TGCAGTGCTAAGGCGGTCGGGACCCAGTACTTC. As protein: CSAKAVGTQYF.